This TCR beta chain was sequenced in a study of OX40 agonist ivuxolimab in advanced cancers. Study-wide context: As their treatment, patients were administered ivuxolimab, an agonistic anti-OX40 (CD134) antibody. Dose-escalation patients' cancers were hepatocellular carcinoma, melanoma, renal cell or head and neck cancer. Two patients with cutaneous melanoma and one with hepatocellular carcinoma, three in total, showed partial responses. Points from the study as a whole: Several nonresponders also turned out to have low normalized T-cell clonal expansion.

V shed 1 base and J shed 6 bases, with 21 bases lying between them. The CDR3 sequence is 17 residues long. Germline CDR1 is KGHSH and CDR2 is LQKENI. This table comes from immunoSEQ multiplex PCR, and its TCRdb copy is limited to in-frame clones, with some not included. This sample has roughly 56,000 clones, with roughly 91% found just once. Comments on this clone: The antigen remains unidentified.

The gene calls are TRBV18 and TRBJ1-2, with a tentative D call TRBD1 (5 bases). This sample comprised CD4+ or CD8+ T cells sorted from blood, obtained in a trial of the OX40 agonist ivuxolimab. The sequence was collected from an adult with an advanced solid tumor such as melanoma, head and neck, liver or kidney cancer. Here the CDR3 DNA reads TGTGCCAGCTCACCACTCGAGAGTGGGGACGTCCCGAATGGCTACACCTTC. Its translation: CASSPLESGDVPNGYTF.